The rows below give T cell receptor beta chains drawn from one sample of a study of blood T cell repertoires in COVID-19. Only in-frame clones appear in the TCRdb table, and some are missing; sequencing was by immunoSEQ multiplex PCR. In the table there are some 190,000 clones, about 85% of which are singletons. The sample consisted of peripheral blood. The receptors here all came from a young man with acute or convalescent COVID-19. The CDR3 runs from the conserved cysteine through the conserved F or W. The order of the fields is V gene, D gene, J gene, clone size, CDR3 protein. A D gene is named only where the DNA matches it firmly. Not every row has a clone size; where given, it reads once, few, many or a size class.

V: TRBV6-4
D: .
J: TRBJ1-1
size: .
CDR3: CASSRGGHTEAFF

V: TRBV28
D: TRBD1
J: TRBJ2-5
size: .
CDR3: CASTLWGQGAGQETQYF

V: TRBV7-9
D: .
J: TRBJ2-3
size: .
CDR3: CASSSTESDTQYF

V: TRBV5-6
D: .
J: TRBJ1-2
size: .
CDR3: CASSLAGGYTF

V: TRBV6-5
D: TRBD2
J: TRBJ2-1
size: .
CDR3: CASTRTSGVRNEQFF

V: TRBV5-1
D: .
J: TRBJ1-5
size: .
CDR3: CASSPGTLNQPQHF

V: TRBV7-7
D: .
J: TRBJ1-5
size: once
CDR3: CASSLAQDQPQHF

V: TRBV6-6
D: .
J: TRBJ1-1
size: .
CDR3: CASTQSTEAFF

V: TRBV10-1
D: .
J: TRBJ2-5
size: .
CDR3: CATSEGGGGGETQYF

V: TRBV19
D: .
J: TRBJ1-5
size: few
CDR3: CASSLLGGNQPQHF

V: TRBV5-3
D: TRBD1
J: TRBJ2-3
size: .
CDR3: CARSVRDRGDYTQYF

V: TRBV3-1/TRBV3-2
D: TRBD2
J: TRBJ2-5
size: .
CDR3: CASSLYPLAGSSEETQYF

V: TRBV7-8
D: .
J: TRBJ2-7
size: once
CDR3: CASHNNPGLPYEQYF

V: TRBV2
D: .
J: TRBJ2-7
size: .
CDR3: CASSEGGREVEQYF

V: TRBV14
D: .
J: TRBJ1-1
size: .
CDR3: CASSQSSHRVEAFF

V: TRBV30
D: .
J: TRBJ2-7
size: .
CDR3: CAWTTSYEQYF

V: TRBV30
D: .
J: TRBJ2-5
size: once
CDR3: CAWIGGAGETQYF

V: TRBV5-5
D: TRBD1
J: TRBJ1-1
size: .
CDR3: CASSIGQDLGDTEAFF

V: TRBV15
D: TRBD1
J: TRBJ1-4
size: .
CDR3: CATSRDQTGSTGKLFF

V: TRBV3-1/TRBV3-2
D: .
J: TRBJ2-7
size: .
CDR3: CASSQEILAAYEQYF

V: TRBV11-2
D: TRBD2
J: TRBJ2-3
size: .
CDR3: CASRGTSSFTDTQYF

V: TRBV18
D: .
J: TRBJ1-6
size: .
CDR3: CASSPPRNSPLHF

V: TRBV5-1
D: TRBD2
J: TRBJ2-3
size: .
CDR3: CASTFREGSGTQYF

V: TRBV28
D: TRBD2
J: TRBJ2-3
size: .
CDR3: CAITSVLTDTQYF

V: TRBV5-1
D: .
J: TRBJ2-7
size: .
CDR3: CASSPTTDSSYEQYF

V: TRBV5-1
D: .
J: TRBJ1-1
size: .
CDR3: CASAPLGHTEAFF

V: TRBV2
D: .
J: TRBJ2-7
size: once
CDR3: CASGRELYEQYF

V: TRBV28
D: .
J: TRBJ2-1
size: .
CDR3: CASSGASNEQFF

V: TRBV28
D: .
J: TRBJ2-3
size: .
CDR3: CASSLASQRITDTQYF

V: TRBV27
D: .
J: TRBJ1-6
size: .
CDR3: CASSWMTGQTPLHF

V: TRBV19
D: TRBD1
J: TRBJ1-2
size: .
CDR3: CASSIDDFRTGSVGGYTF

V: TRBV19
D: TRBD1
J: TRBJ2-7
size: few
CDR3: CASLDRDSYEQYF

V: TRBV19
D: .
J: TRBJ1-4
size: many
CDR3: CASSTGWTSQLFF

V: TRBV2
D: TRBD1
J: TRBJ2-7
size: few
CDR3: CASSDQGGLYF

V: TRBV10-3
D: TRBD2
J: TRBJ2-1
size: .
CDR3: CASNPTSGNVNEQFF

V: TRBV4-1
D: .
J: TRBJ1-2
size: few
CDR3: CASSRTTGIGLGYTF

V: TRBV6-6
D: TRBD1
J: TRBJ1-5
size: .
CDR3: CASSWGQGSNQPQHF

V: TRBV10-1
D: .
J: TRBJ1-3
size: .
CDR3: CASSTRGSGNTIYF

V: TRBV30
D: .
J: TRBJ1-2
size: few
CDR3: CAWTPGGVGVYGYTF